Below are 7 T cell receptor beta chains sequenced from a single sample in a study of graft-versus-host responses after intestinal transplantation. Clones were read by immunoSEQ multiplex PCR, and TCRdb kept only the in-frame ones, dropping some. The data hold tens of thousands of clones, with 85% to 95% observed a single time. Their cognate antigens are unknown. This material consisted of unstimulated CD8+ T cells sorted from spleen or lymph node cells, taken before transplant. The receptors shown here come from a human donor who was the organ donor for an intestinal transplant.

The genes are TRBV9 and TRBJ1-5; D call uncertain. Looked up from germline, CDR1 is SGDLS and CDR2 is YYNGEE. The CDR3 is made up of 14 amino acids. V dropped 0 bases and J dropped 10 bases, with 14 bases sitting between them. CDR3 loop: CASSVGPGVDPQHF. CDR3 nucleotides: TGTGCCAGCAGCGTAGGTCCAGGAGTCGATCCCCAGCATTTT.

The V gene is TRBV11-1, the J gene TRBJ2-1; 7 positions agree with TRBD1. Germline lookup yields CDR1 SGHAT and CDR2 FQDESV (reference sequence). The CDR3 runs 15 residues. J lost 1 base, V lost 4 bases, and 4 bases had no gene match. The CDR3 loop reads CASSSGQTSYNEQFF. CDR3 DNA: TGTGCCAGCAGCTCGGGACAGACTTCCTACAATGAGCAGTTCTTC.

J is TRBJ2-7 and V is TRBV4-2; the match to TRBD2 covers 8 bases. The CDR3 consists of 13 residues. V was clipped by 7 bases and J by 0 bases; unmatched bases: 2. The germline V gene encodes CDR1 LGHNA and CDR2 YNFKEQ. The CDR3 region is CASTGGSSYEQYF. The CDR3 DNA is TGTGCCAGCACGGGGGGGAGCTCCTACGAGCAGTACTTC.

The chain combines TRBV4-1 with TRBJ2-3; no definite D call. CDR1 is MGHRA, CDR2 YSYEKL, per germline. There are 17 residues in the CDR3. The V gene lost 4 bases and the J gene lost 2 bases, with 19 bases spanning the gap. The CDR3 loop is CASSRSLVRGTTDTQYF. The CDR3 DNA reads as TGCGCCAGCAGCCGATCCCTGGTGCGCGGTACCACAGATACGCAGTATTTT.

V and J are TRBV5-4 and TRBJ2-5; 11 nucleotides agree with TRBD2. This CDR3 is built from 16 residues. CDR1 is SGHNT and CDR2 is YYREEE in the germline V gene (reference sequence). V shed 0 bases, J shed 4 bases, and the junction held 5 bases outside the gene matches. The CDR3, as DNA: TGTGCCAGCAGCTTGGGGCTAGCGGGGGGTAGAGAGACCCAGTACTTC. Its translation is CASSLGLAGGRETQYF.

The chain joins TRBV4-2 to TRBJ2-7; 9 positions agree with TRBD1. CDR3 size: 14 residues. The germline V gene has CDR1 LGHNA and CDR2 YNFKEQ. The trim removed 0 bases at V and 5 bases at J, leaving 2 bases unmatched. The CDR3 spells CASSQETGGDEQYF. The CDR3, as DNA: TGTGCCAGCAGCCAAGAGACAGGGGGTGACGAGCAGTACTTC.

This chain links TRBV6-6 with TRBJ1-1; D not resolved. CDR1 is MNHNY and CDR2 is SVGAGI in the germline V gene (reference sequence). The CDR3 runs 14 residues. With 2 bases removed from V and 0 bases from J, the gap between germline ends came to 7 bases. CDR3 sequence (DNA): TGTGCCAGCAGTTACACTTTCTTGAACACTGAAGCTTTCTTT. It encodes CASSYTFLNTEAFF.